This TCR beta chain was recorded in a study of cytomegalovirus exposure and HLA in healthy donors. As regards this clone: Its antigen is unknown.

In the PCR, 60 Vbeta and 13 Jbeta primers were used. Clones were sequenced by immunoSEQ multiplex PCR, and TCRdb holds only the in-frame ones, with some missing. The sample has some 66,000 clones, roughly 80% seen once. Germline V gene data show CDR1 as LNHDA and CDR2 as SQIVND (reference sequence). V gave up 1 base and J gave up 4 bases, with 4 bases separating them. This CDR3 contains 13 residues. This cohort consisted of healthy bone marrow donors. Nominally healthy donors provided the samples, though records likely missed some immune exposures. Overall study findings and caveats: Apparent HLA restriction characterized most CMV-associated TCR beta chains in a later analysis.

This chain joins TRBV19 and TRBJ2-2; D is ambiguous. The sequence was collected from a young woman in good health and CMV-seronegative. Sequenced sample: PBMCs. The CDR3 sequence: CASSIALTGELFF. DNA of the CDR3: TGTGCCAGTAGTATAGCCCTCACCGGGGAGCTGTTTTTT.